A selection of T cell receptor beta chains follows, all from one sample in a study of shared clonotypes between healthy human individuals. TCRdb's copy holds only in-frame clones and misses some; the assay was immunoSEQ multiplex PCR. The sample carries 400,000 or so clones, roughly 96% recorded once. Material for sequencing was memory CD8+ T cells sorted from blood. Receptors were obtained from a man aged 25 to 40 in good health. Both conserved end residues are part of each CDR3. Each record gives: V gene, J gene, CDR3 protein.

>TRBV9|TRBJ2-3
CASSAGWGDTQYF
>TRBV19|TRBJ2-1
CASTPTGGRPNEQFF
>TRBV30|TRBJ2-7
CAWSLAGGGLYEQYF
>TRBV27|TRBJ2-7
CASSPLHSYEQYF
>TRBV18|TRBJ2-1
CASSYREVDEQFF
>TRBV4-1|TRBJ1-2
CASSQQGSRNYGYTF
>TRBV7-3|TRBJ1-2
CASSLRRGDGYTF
>TRBV6-6|TRBJ2-2
CASSPGTSEWFGELFF
>TRBV9|TRBJ2-5
CASSVEGLAGWVETQYF
>TRBV1|TRBJ2-7
CTSSQGLPCSYEQYF
>TRBV9|TRBJ1-2
CASSVAANNYGYTF
>TRBV6-5|TRBJ2-7
CASSLTGGRYEQYF
>TRBV5-1|TRBJ2-2
CASRTSGNTGELFF
>TRBV2|TRBJ1-4
CASASTGINEKLFF
>TRBV2|TRBJ2-7
CASSEGTSGSYEQYF
>TRBV11-2|TRBJ2-7
CASSPRLAGGEQYF
>TRBV5-1|TRBJ1-1
CASSSQGRTEAFF
>TRBV20-1|TRBJ1-5
CSARRGQPQHF
>TRBV5-4|TRBJ2-2
CASSGGNTGELFF
>TRBV6-5|TRBJ1-2
CASSPLGEGYGYTF
>TRBV9|TRBJ2-2
CASSAVARHTGELFF
>TRBV5-1|TRBJ2-1
CASSSTRTSGVSYNEQFF
>TRBV30|TRBJ2-5
CAWRLSEETQYF
>TRBV20-1|TRBJ1-2
CSAWDGYGYTF
>TRBV9|TRBJ2-7
CASSGRAEPTYEQYF
>TRBV28|TRBJ2-1
CASSLALSGRAANEQFF
>TRBV29-1|TRBJ1-2
CSVDSGGYTF
>TRBV7-2|TRBJ2-1
CASSLSGGRNEQFF
>TRBV7-2|TRBJ2-7
CASSPRTSGSYEQYF
>TRBV28|TRBJ1-2
CASRLPTGDNYGYTF
>TRBV28|TRBJ2-7
CASSPLATIPGQGAYEQYF
>TRBV5-1|TRBJ2-3
CASSLGTSGRASSDTQYF
>TRBV7-3|TRBJ2-3
CASSFSGVEDTQYF
>TRBV10-3|TRBJ2-1
CAISDLPSGNGNEQFF
>TRBV2|TRBJ1-4
CATSSRANEKLFF
>TRBV10-1|TRBJ2-1
CASSTTVHEQFF
>TRBV7-6|TRBJ1-4
CASSGTGEFNEKLFF